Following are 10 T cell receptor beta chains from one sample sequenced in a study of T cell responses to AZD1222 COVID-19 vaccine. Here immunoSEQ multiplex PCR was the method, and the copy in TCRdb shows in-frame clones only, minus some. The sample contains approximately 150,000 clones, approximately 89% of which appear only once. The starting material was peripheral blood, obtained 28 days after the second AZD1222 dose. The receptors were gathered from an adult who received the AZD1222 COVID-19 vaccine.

In DNA form, the CDR3 reads TGTGCCAGCAGCCCACCCCTAAGGGGGCAGTTCTTC. It encodes CASSPPLRGQFF. The rearrangement uses TRBV11-2 and TRBJ2-1, with TRBD1 as a possible D gene (5 bases). The CDR3 sequence is 12 residues long. Germline values: CDR1 SGHAT, CDR2 FQNNGV. The V gene lost 5 bases and the J gene lost 12 bases, with 14 bases spanning the gap.

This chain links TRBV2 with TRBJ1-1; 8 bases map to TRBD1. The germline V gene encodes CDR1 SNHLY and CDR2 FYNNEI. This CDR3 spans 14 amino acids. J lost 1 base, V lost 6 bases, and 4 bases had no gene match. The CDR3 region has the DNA TGTGCCAGCAGGTCAGGACAGGGGAACACTGAAGCTTTCTTT. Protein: CASRSGQGNTEAFF.

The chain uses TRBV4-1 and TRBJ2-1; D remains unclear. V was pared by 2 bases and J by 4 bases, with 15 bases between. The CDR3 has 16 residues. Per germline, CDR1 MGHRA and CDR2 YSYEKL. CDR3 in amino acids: CASSQPLRISYNEQFF. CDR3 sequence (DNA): TGCGCCAGCAGCCAACCACTTCGAATATCGTACAATGAGCAGTTCTTC.

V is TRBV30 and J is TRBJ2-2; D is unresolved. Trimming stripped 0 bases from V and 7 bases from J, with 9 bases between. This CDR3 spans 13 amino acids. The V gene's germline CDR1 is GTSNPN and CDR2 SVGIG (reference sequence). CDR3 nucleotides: TGTGCCTGGAGTGTAAAGGGAAGCGGGGAGCTGTTTTTT. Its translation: CAWSVKGSGELFF.

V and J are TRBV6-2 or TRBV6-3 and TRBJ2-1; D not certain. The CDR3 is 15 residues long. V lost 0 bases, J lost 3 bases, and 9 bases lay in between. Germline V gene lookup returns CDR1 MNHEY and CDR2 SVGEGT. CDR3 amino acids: CASSYSRSVYNEQFF. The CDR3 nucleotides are TGTGCCAGCAGTTACTCGCGGTCAGTCTACAATGAGCAGTTCTTC.

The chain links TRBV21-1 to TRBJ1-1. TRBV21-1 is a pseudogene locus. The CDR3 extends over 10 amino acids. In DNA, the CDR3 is TGTGCCAGCAGCAAAGAGGGAGCTTTCTTT. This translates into CASSKEGAFF.

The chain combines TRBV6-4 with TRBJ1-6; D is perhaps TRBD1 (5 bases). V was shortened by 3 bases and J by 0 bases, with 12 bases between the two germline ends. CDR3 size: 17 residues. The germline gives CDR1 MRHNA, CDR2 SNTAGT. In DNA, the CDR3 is TGTGCCAGCAGTGAGGACACCCATCGCTCCTATAATTCACCCCTCCACTTT. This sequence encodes CASSEDTHRSYNSPLHF.

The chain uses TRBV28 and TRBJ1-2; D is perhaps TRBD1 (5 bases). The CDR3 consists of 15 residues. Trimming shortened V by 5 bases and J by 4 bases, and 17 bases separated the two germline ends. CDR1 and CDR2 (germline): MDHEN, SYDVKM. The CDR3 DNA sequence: TGTGCCAGCAGTGCCCACGGGCTGGGGCCCTATGGCTACACCTTC. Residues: CASSAHGLGPYGYTF.

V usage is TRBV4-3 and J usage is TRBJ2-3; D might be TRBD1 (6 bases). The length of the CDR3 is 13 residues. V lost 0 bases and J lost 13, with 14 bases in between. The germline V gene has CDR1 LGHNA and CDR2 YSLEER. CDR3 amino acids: CASSQDRQGQEYF. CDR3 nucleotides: TGCGCCAGCAGCCAAGATAGGCAGGGGCAGGAGTATTTT.

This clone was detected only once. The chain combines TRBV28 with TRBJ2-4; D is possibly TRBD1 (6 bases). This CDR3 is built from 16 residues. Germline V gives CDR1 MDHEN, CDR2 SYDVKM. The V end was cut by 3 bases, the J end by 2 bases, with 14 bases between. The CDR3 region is CASSFLAQGTKNIQYF. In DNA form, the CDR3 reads TGTGCCAGCAGTTTTCTCGCACAGGGTACCAAAAACATTCAGTACTTC. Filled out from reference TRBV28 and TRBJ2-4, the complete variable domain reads DVKVTQSSRYLVKRTGEKVFLECVQDMDHENMFWYRQDPGLGLRLIYFSYDVKMKEKGDIPEGYSVSREKKERFSLILESASTNQTSMYLCASSFLAQGTKNIQYFGAGTRLSVL.